This passage covers 11 T cell receptor beta chains from one sample sequenced in a study of T cell repertoires in aging, cancer and after chemotherapy. Rearranged V-D-J TRB sequences were amplified with a mixed TRB-A/B primer pool. TCRdb redid the calling of the multiplex PCR reads with MiXCR, one entry per CDR3 protein. The table lists about 12,000 distinct CDR3 sequences, around 29% of them singletons. Amplification of TCR beta used genomic DNA extracted from peripheral blood. Specimen: blood. Every receptor here comes from a human donor in good health. The donor label of this sample is uncertain.

The chain has TRBV27 and TRBJ1-1, with no clear D. The length of the CDR3 is 13 residues. Germline-derived CDR1 and CDR2 are MNHEY and SMNVEV (reference sequence). The V end lost 5 bases, the J end lost 0 bases, and 7 bases lay between the germline ends. CDR3 sequence reads: CASSPRVNTEAFF. CDR3 in DNA: TGTGCCAGCAGTCCGCGCGTGAACACTGAAGCTTTCTTT.

V is TRBV12-3 or TRBV12-4 and J is TRBJ1-5, with a weak D call TRBD1 (6 bases). The CDR3 runs to 15 residues. The V and J ends lost 1 base and 2 bases respectively, with 9 bases between them. The CDR3, as DNA: TGTGCCAGCAGTTTAGGGGGGCGGGGCAATCAGCCCCAGCATTTT. Encoded protein: CASSLGGRGNQPQHF.

The count of this clonotype is one. The gene calls are TRBV18 and TRBJ1-5; 9 bases are a match to TRBD1. Germline V gene sequence: CDR1 KGHSH, CDR2 LQKENI. This CDR3 spans 14 amino acids. Unmatched junction bases numbered 7, after V lost 6 bases and J lost 7 bases. In DNA form, the CDR3 reads TGTGCCAGCTCCTTGGGACAGGGCGGCCAGCCCCAGCATTTT. This gives the protein CASSLGQGGQPQHF.

This clonotype was seen more than once but under ten times. The gene calls are TRBV27 and TRBJ2-6, with 8 bases identical to TRBD1. V trimming: 9 bases; J trimming: 0 bases; junction bases outside the gene matches: 7. Germline CDR1 is MNHEY and CDR2 is SMNVEV (reference sequence). The CDR3 length is 16 residues. The CDR3 coding sequence is TGTGCCAGTTCAGGACAGGGCCACTCTGGGGCCAACGTCCTGACTTTC. Encoded protein: CASSGQGHSGANVLTF.

This clonotype was counted only a few times. The chain uses TRBV18 and TRBJ2-5; either TRBD1 or TRBD2 may fit D (5 bases each). Trimming stripped 4 bases from V and 4 bases from J, with 16 bases between. This CDR3 spans 15 amino acids. CDR1 is KGHSH, CDR2 LQKENI, per germline. CDR3 residues: CASSRDDETRETQYF. The CDR3 DNA sequence: TGTGCCAGCTCACGGGACGATGAAACGCGAGAGACCCAGTACTTC. The full variable domain, in which reference TRBV18 and TRBJ2-5 provide the parts outside the CDR3, is NAGVMQNPRHLVRRRGQEARLRCSPMKGHSHVYWYRQLPEEGLKFMVYLQKENIIDESGMPKERFSAEFPKEGPSILRIQQVVRGDSAAYFCASSRDDETRETQYFGPGTRLLVL.

The chain couples TRBV30 to TRBJ1-5, with D possibly matching TRBD1 (5 bases). CDR1 GTSNPN and CDR2 SVGIG come from the germline V gene (reference sequence). This CDR3 has 15 residues. Trimming took 2 bases from V and 7 from J, leaving 18 bases between them. CDR3 in DNA: TGTGCCTGGAGTAGGCAGGGAACCCGGGGGCAGCCCCAGCATTTT. As protein: CAWSRQGTRGQPQHF.

In its sample, this clonotype is medium-sized (0.01 to 0.1%). This chain connects TRBV29-1 to TRBJ2-7; 7 nucleotides line up with TRBD1. The germline gives CDR1 SQVTM, CDR2 ANQGSEA. V lost 4 bases, J lost 2 bases, and 5 bases stayed unmatched. The CDR3 is 13 residues long. CDR3 coding DNA: TGCAGCGTTGGATGGGACAGCGCCTACGAGCAGTACTTC. It specifies CSVGWDSAYEQYF.

The rearrangement joins TRBV20-1 to TRBJ1-2; TRBD1 might be the D (6 bases). This CDR3 has 12 residues. Germline V lookup: CDR1 DFQATT, CDR2 SNEGSKA (reference sequence). Trimming cost V 6 bases and J 7 bases, with 15 bases left between them. As DNA, the CDR3 is TGCAGTGCAAAGACAGGCGGTAGTGGCTACACCTTC. It translates to CSAKTGGSGYTF.

This chain connects TRBV27 to TRBJ1-6; D gene unclear. Trimming took off 2 bases at V and 5 bases at J, with 7 bases between the two ends. Germline CDR1 and CDR2: MNHEY and SMNVEV (reference sequence). CDR3 length equals 14 residues. CDR3 sequence reads: CASSLSMDNSPLHF. CDR3 nucleotides: TGTGCCAGCAGTTTAAGTATGGATAATTCACCCCTCCACTTT.

This clonotype is judged medium-sized. CDR3 coding DNA: TGTGCCAGCAGCTTGGCCCTGGACGAGCAGTACTTC. It specifies CASSLALDEQYF. The genes are TRBV5-6 and TRBJ2-7; D unclear. Germline assignment: CDR1 SGHDT and CDR2 YYEEEE. The V and J ends lost 0 bases and 5 bases respectively, with 6 bases between them. The length of the CDR3 is 12 residues.

The CDR3: CAAGAGNTIYF. The CDR3 DNA sequence: TGTGCAGCAGGGGCTGGAAACACCATATATTTT. The chain uses TRBV19 and TRBJ1-3, with D maybe TRBD1 (6 bases). Germline CDR1 and CDR2: LNHDA and SQIVND (reference sequence). The CDR3 has 11 amino acids. Drawing the rest from reference TRBV19 and TRBJ1-3, the complete variable domain is DGGITQSPKYLFRKEGQNVTLSCEQNLNHDAMYWYRQDPGQGLRLIYYSQIVNDFQKGDIAEGYSVSREKKESFPLTVTSAQKNPTAFYLCAAGAGNTIYFGEGSWLTVV.